This T cell receptor (beta chain) emerged from a study of blood T cell repertoires in COVID-19. Study overall: The United States, Italy and Spain supplied acute and convalescent COVID-19 samples. T cells, B-cell-depleted T cells, or PBMCs provided the cDNA or gDNA that served as material.

V was cut by 0 bases and J by 3 bases, with 18 bases left in between. Germline loops: CDR1 LGHNA, CDR2 YNFKEQ. The length of the CDR3 is 18 residues. Authors' analysis steps: Estimated nucleated cell counts came from reference gene primer amplification. Generated by immunoSEQ multiplex PCR, the TCRdb table keeps only in-frame clones and is missing some. The V and J calls and clone size were taken over from that table, and D and trimming were inferred from the DNA. The sample includes fewer than 200,000 clones, under 85% of them seen just once. This chain joins TRBV4-2 and TRBJ2-1; D perhaps matches TRBD2 (6 bases). This TCR was recovered from a human donor in a cohort sampled during active COVID-19. Sequencing input: peripheral blood. In nucleotides, the CDR3 is TGTGCCAGCAGCCAAGATTCGGAGGATAGCGGATTCTACAATGAGCAGTTCTTC. Residues: CASSQDSEDSGFYNEQFF.